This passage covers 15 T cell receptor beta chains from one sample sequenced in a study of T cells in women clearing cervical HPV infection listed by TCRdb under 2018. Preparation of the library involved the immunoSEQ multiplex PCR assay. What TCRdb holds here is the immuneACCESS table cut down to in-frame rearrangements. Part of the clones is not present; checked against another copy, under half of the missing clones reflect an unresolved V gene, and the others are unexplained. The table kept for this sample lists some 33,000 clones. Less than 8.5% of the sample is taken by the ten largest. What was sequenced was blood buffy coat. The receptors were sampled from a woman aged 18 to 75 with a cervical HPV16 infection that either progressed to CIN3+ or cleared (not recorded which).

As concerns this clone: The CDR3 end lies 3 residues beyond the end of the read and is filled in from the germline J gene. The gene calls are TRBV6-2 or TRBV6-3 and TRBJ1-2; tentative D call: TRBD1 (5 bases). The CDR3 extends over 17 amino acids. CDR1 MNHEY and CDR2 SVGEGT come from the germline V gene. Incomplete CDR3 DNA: TGTGCCAGCAGTTCCTTATTGGGGCAGAGCTCCTACAATGAC. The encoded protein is CASSSLLGQSSYND. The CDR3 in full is CASSSLLGQSSYNDYTF.

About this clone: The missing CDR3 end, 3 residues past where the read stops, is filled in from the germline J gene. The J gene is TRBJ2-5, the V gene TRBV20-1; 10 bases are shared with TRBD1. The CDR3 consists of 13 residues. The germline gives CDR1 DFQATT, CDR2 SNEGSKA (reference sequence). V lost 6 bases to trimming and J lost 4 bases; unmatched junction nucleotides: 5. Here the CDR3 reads CSAETGGLETQYF. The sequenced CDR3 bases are TGCAGTGCAGAGACAGGGGGCTTAGAGACC.

The sequenced part of the CDR3 DNA is TGTGCCTGGAGTTTAGCGCCCTTCCGGGGGGACCCCTACAATGAG. Translated: CAWSLAPFRGDPYNE. In full, the CDR3 is CAWSLAPFRGDPYNEQFF. The chain uses TRBV30 and TRBJ2-1; the match to TRBD2 covers 7 bases. The CDR3 end falls 3 residues outside the read, so it is completed with the germline J gene. Trimming at V came to 2 bases and at J to 2 bases, leaving 15 bases not matched to a gene. Germline CDR1 is GTSNPN and CDR2 is SVGIG (reference sequence). The length of the CDR3 is 18 residues.

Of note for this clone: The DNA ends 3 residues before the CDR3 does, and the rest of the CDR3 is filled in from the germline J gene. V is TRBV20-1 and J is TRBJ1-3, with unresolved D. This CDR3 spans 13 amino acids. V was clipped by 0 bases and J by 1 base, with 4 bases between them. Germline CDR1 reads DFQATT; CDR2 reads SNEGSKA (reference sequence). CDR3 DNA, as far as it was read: TGCAGTGCTAGAGACCATTCTGGAAACACC. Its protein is CSARDHSGNT. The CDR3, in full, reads CSARDHSGNTIYF.

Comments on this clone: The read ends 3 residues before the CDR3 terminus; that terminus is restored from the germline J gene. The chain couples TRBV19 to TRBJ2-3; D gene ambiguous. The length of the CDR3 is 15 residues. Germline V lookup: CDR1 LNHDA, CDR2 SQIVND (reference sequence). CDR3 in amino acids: CASSIVGSSNQPQYF. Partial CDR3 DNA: TGTGCCAGTAGTATAGTAGGCAGTAGCAATCAGCCG.

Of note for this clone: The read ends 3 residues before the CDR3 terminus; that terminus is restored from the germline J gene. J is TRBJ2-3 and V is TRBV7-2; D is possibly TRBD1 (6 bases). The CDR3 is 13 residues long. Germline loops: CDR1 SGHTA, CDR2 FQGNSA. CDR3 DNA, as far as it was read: TGTGCCAGCAGCGTTATTGAGGGGGAGACG. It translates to CASSVIEGET. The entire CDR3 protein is CASSVIEGETQYF. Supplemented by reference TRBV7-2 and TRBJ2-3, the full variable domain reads GAGVSQSPSNKVTEKGKDVELRCDPISGHTALYWYRQSLGQGLEFLIYFQGNSAPDKSGLPSDRFSAERTGGSVSTLTIQRTQQEDSAVYLCASSVIEGETQYFGPGTRLTVL.

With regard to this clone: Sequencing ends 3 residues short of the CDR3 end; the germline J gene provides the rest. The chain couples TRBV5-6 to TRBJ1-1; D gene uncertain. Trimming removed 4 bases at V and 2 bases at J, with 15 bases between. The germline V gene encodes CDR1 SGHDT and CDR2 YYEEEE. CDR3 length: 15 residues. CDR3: CASSLPTESNTEAFF. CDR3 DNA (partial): TGTGCCAGCAGCCTCCCTACCGAGAGTAACACTGAA.

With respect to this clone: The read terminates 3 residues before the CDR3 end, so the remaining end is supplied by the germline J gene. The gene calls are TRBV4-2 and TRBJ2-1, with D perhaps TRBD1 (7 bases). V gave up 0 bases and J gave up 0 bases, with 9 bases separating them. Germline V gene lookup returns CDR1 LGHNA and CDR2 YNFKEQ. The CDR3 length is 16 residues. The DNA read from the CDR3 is TGTGCCAGCAGCCAAGATCAGGGGGGCTCCTACAATGAG. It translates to CASSQDQGGSYNE. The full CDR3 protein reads CASSQDQGGSYNEQFF.

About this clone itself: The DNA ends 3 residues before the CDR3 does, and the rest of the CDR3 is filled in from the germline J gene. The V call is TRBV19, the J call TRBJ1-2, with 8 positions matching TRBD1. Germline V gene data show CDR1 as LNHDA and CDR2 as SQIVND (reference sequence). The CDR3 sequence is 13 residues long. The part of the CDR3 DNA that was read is TGTGCCAGTAGTATCCCGACAGGGGTCGGC. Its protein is CASSIPTGVG. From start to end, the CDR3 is CASSIPTGVGYTF.

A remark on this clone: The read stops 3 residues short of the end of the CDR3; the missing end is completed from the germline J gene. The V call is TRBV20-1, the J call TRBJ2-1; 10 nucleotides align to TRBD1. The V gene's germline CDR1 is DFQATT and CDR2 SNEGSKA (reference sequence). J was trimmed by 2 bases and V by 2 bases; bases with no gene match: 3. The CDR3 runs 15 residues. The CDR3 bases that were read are TGCAGTGCTAGAAGCGGGACAGGGGCCTACAATGAG. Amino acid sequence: CSARSGTGAYNE. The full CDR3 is CSARSGTGAYNEQFF.

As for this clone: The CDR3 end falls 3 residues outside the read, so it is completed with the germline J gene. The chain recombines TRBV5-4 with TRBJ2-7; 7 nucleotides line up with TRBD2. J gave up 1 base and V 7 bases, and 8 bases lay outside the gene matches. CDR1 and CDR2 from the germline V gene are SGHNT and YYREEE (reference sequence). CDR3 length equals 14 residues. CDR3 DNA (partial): TGTGCCAGCTGGGGGGGGAAGAGGTCCTACGAG. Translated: CASWGGKRSYE. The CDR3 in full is CASWGGKRSYEQYF.

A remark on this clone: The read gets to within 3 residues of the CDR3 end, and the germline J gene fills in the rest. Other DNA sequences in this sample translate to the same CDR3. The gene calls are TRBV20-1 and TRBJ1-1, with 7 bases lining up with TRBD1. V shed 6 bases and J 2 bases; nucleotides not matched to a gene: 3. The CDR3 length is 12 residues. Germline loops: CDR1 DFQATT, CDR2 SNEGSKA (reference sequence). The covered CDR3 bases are TGCAGTGCCGGACAGGCCAACACTGAA. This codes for CSAGQANTE. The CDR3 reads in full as CSAGQANTEAFF.

This CDR3 reads CSARDTLAGEHEQFF. CDR3 bases read: TGCAGTGCTAGAGATACCCTAGCGGGAGAGCATGAG. The J gene is TRBJ2-1, the V gene TRBV20-1; TRBD2 aligns across 10 bases. The read comes to an end 3 residues before the CDR3 does, leaving the germline J gene to fill in the end. The CDR3 totals 15 residues. Germline lookup yields CDR1 DFQATT and CDR2 SNEGSKA (reference sequence). With V trimmed by 0 bases and J by 8 bases, 7 bases remained unmatched.

The CDR3 here is CAWRQLMNTEAFF. CDR3 DNA, as far as it was read: TGTGCCTGGAGACAGCTCATGAACACTGAA. V gene TRBV30 combines with J gene TRBJ1-1, with D uncertain. The DNA ends 3 residues before the CDR3 does, and the rest of the CDR3 is filled in from the germline J gene. Trimming took 3 bases from V and 0 from J, leaving 8 bases between them. CDR1 is GTSNPN and CDR2 is SVGIG in the germline V gene (reference sequence). This CDR3 is 13 amino acids long.

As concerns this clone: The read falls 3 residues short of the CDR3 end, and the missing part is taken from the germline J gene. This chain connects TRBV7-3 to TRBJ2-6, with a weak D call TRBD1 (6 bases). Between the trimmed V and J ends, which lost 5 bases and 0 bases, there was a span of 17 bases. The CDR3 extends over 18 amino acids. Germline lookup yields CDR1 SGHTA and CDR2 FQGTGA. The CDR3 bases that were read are TGTGCCAGCAGCCTGGGCGTACAGGGTTACTCTGGGGCCAACGTC. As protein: CASSLGVQGYSGANV. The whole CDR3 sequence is CASSLGVQGYSGANVLTF.